This T cell receptor beta chain was captured in a study of cytomegalovirus exposure and HLA in healthy donors. The data were produced by immunoSEQ multiplex PCR, yet TCRdb's version contains in-frame clones alone and is incomplete. Found here are about 200,000 clones, roughly 80% of them singletons; the top ten hold around 5.6%. Germline assignment: CDR1 MNHNY and CDR2 SVGAGI (reference sequence). Trimming stripped 5 bases from V and 2 bases from J, with 19 bases between. The CDR3 is made up of 16 amino acids. With respect to this clone: Its antigen is not known.

Study conclusions and caveats: Most TCR sequences showed up rarely, but some public TCRs showed up in many donors.

The sample consisted of PBMCs. This sequence was found in a woman aged 18 to 35 in good health and CMV-seronegative. The chain recombines TRBV6-6 with TRBJ2-7; D perhaps matches TRBD1 (6 bases). The DNA of the CDR3 is TGTGCCAGCAGTCTCCTGGACAGCCATCTGACCTACGAGCAGTACTTC. This sequence encodes CASSLLDSHLTYEQYF.